Shown below are 21 T cell receptor beta chains from a single sample sequenced in a study of T cells in tuberculosis. Generated by immunoSEQ multiplex PCR, the TCRdb table keeps only in-frame clones and is missing some. Of several thousand clones listed, 85% to 95% are singletons. Source material: PBMCs. These receptor sequences come from an adult with tuberculosis.

This chain links TRBV2 with TRBJ2-5; 9 bases align to TRBD2. CDR1 and CDR2 (germline): SNHLY, FYNNEI. The CDR3 consists of 15 residues. V lost 0 bases and J lost 5; bases outside the gene matches: 4. The CDR3 sequence: CASSEAAGGTETQYF. CDR3 coding DNA: TGTGCCAGCAGTGAAGCAGCGGGGGGAACTGAGACCCAGTACTTC.

This clone was recorded only once. The chain employs TRBV5-6 and TRBJ2-5, with 8 positions matching TRBD1. The CDR3 spans 16 residues. Germline V gene sequence: CDR1 SGHDT, CDR2 YYEEEE. V shed 3 bases and J 2 bases; nucleotides not matched to a gene: 9. CDR3 amino acids: CASSWRTGRSQETQYF. CDR3 coding DNA: TGTGCCAGCAGCTGGAGGACAGGGCGGTCGCAAGAGACCCAGTACTTC.

The chain links TRBV10-3 to TRBJ2-1; possibly TRBD1 for D (6 bases). This CDR3 spans 15 amino acids. In germline, CDR1 is ENHRY, CDR2 SYGVKD. Trimming cost V 4 bases and J 2 bases, with 12 bases left between them. The CDR3 DNA is TGTGCCATCAGTGCGTCAGGGGAACCCTACAATGAGCAGTTCTTC. Protein sequence: CAISASGEPYNEQFF.

This clone came up a few times. The rearrangement joins TRBV12-5 to TRBJ1-2; the match to TRBD1 covers 8 bases. Germline lookup yields CDR1 LGHNT and CDR2 FRNRAP. The CDR3 is 14 amino acids. V gave up 4 bases and J gave up 5 bases; unmatched junction bases: 6. The CDR3, as DNA: TGTGCTAGTGGTTCAGGACAGGGCATATATGGCTACACCTTC. It yields the protein CASGSGQGIYGYTF.

This chain connects TRBV10-3 to TRBJ2-1; D might be TRBD2 (6 bases). The CDR3 is 16 amino acids. CDR1 is ENHRY, CDR2 SYGVKD, per germline. Trimming removed 2 bases from V and 5 bases from J, with 16 bases in between. CDR3 protein: CAISEGGRDPHNEQFF. DNA for the CDR3: TGTGCCATCAGTGAGGGCGGGCGGGACCCCCACAATGAGCAGTTCTTC.

The chain is built from TRBV27 and TRBJ2-1, with 8 bases identical to TRBD2. Trimming took 6 bases from V and 9 from J; bases not matched to a gene: 10. This CDR3 comprises 14 residues. Germline V CDR1 and CDR2: MNHEY, SMNVEV (reference sequence). CDR3 coding DNA: TGTGCCAGCAGACGGGTATCGGCGGGGGGTGAGCAGTTCTTC. This sequence encodes CASRRVSAGGEQFF.

The chain is built from TRBV9 and TRBJ2-2, with D tentatively TRBD2 (5 bases). The CDR3 runs to 14 residues. Trimming took 0 bases from V and 5 from J, leaving 8 bases between them. CDR1 and CDR2 (germline): SGDLS, YYNGEE. The CDR3 nucleotides read TGTGCCAGCAGCGTAGAGGGCGGGACCGGGGAGCTGTTTTTT. Its protein is CASSVEGGTGELFF.

The chain employs TRBV7-9 and TRBJ2-7; 7 bases are shared with TRBD1. Trimming cost V 5 bases and J 1 base; bases outside gene matches: 2. CDR1 is SEHNR and CDR2 is FQNEAQ in the germline V gene (reference sequence). This CDR3 is built from 13 residues. The chain's CDR3 is CASSQTGSYEQYF. The CDR3 nucleotides read TGTGCCAGCAGCCAGACAGGGTCCTACGAGCAGTACTTC.

This chain joins TRBV23-1 and TRBJ1-2, with D unresolved. TRBV23-1 is recorded as an ORF, its role being uncertain. The CDR3 length is 16 residues. Trimming left V 0 bases short and J 8 bases short, with 19 bases between. CDR3 sequence: CASSQSRGWRFGGYTF. CDR3 DNA: TGCGCCAGCAGTCAATCAAGAGGGTGGAGGTTCGGGGGCTACACCTTC.

This chain joins TRBV5-1 and TRBJ1-1, with 7 bases matching TRBD1. V was clipped by 3 bases and J by 0 bases; unmatched bases: 11. This CDR3 spans 17 amino acids. The germline V gene encodes CDR1 SGHRS and CDR2 YFSETQ. The CDR3 DNA is TGCGCCAGCAGCTCCTATCCGAACAGGGGCATGAACACTGAAGCTTTCTTT. Translating it yields CASSSYPNRGMNTEAFF.

The chain joins TRBV23-1 to TRBJ2-1; D is perhaps TRBD2 (7 bases). TRBV23-1 is given ORF status, its function remaining uncertain. The CDR3 extends over 19 amino acids. Trimming pared 0 bases from V and 6 bases from J, leaving 24 bases between. CDR3 amino acids: CASSQSKLARGLGGNEQFF. The CDR3 DNA is TGCGCCAGCAGTCAATCAAAACTAGCGAGGGGGTTAGGGGGCAATGAGCAGTTCTTC.

This rearrangement joins TRBV5-1 to TRBJ1-4, with TRBD1 matching over 9 bases. This CDR3 has 16 residues. Germline CDR1 is SGHRS and CDR2 is YFSETQ. Trimming removed 4 bases from V and 8 bases from J; junction bases left unmatched: 12. The CDR3 DNA sequence: TGCGCCAGCAGCCCTAGTGACAGGGGGGAACGGGAAAAACTGTTTTTT. Protein sequence: CASSPSDRGEREKLFF. Using reference TRBV5-1 and TRBJ1-4 for the parts outside the CDR3, the full variable domain is KAGVTQTPRYLIKTRGQQVTLSCSPISGHRSVSWYQQTPGQGLQFLFEYFSETQRNKGNFPGRFSGRQFSNSRSEMNVSTLELGDSALYLCASSPSDRGEREKLFFGSGTQLSVL.

The chain joins TRBV6-4 to TRBJ2-1, with TRBD2 matching 10 bases. This CDR3 contains 19 residues. After removal of 7 bases from V and 2 bases from J, the junction contained 17 bases not matched to a gene. Looked up from germline, CDR1 is MRHNA and CDR2 is SNTAGT. The CDR3 loop reads CASTFPSSKREGAYNEQFF. DNA for the CDR3: TGTGCCAGCACCTTCCCCTCCTCAAAGCGGGAGGGGGCCTACAATGAGCAGTTCTTC.

This chain uses TRBV2 with TRBJ2-5; 9 nucleotides match TRBD2. The CDR3 loop spans 18 amino acids. Germline lookup yields CDR1 SNHLY and CDR2 FYNNEI. Unmatched junction bases numbered 16, after V lost 3 bases and J lost 5 bases. CDR3 sequence (DNA): TGTGCCAGCAGTGACTTCAAGAGAGCTAGCGGGATGGGGGAGACCCAGTACTTC. Translation gives CASSDFKRASGMGETQYF. Drawing the rest from reference TRBV2 and TRBJ2-5, the complete variable domain is EPEVTQTPSHQVTQMGQEVILRCVPISNHLYFYWYRQILGQKVEFLVSFYNNEISEKSEIFDDQFSVERPDGSNFTLKIRSTKLEDSAMYFCASSDFKRASGMGETQYFGPGTRLLVL.

This chain links TRBV30 with TRBJ2-7; TRBD1 aligns across 8 bases. Trimming took 1 base from V and 2 from J; bases not matched to a gene: 4. This CDR3 has 14 amino acids. CDR1 and CDR2 from the germline V gene are GTSNPN and SVGIG (reference sequence). CDR3 protein: CAWSGTGPTYEQYF. For the CDR3, the DNA is TGTGCCTGGAGTGGGACAGGGCCCACCTACGAGCAGTACTTC. The full variable domain, completed using reference TRBV30 and TRBJ2-7, is SQTIHQWPATLVQPVGSPLSLECTVEGTSNPNLYWYRQAAGRGLQLLFYSVGIGQISSEVPQNLSASRPQDRQFILSSKKLLLSDSGFYLCAWSGTGPTYEQYFGPGTRLTVT.

The rearrangement joins TRBV7-9 to TRBJ2-3; 7 nucleotides agree with TRBD1. V shed 3 bases and J 0 bases; nucleotides not matched to a gene: 0. Germline V gives CDR1 SEHNR, CDR2 FQNEAQ (reference sequence). This CDR3 has 14 amino acids. The CDR3 is CASSLDRSTDTQYF. The CDR3 bases are TGTGCCAGCAGCTTGGACAGGAGCACAGATACGCAGTATTTT.

This chain joins TRBV4-1 and TRBJ2-3; 13 positions agree with TRBD2. Trimming took 4 bases from V and 4 from J; bases not matched to a gene: 8. Germline CDR1 MGHRA, CDR2 YSYEKL. This CDR3 comprises 17 residues. CDR3 DNA sequence: TGCGCCAGCAGCCTTCTGACTAGCGGGGGGTTAGCAGATACGCAGTATTTT. It translates to CASSLLTSGGLADTQYF.

This clone was counted once. This sequence joins TRBV27 and TRBJ1-2, with 11 bases fitting TRBD1. Germline CDR1 is MNHEY and CDR2 is SMNVEV (reference sequence). V lost 5 bases and J lost 8; bases outside the gene matches: 10. CDR3 length: 15 amino acids. In DNA form, the CDR3 reads TGTGCCAGCAGTCCCCGGACAGGGGGCACGGGGGGCTACACCTTC. It translates to CASSPRTGGTGGYTF.

This chain links TRBV10-2 with TRBJ1-5; D may be TRBD1 (5 bases). V was shortened by 4 bases and J by 1 base, with 11 bases between the two germline ends. Germline-derived CDR1 and CDR2 are WSHSY and SAAADI. There are 15 residues in the CDR3. CDR3 bases: TGCGCCAGCAGTGGGACGGAGGGGAGCAATCAGCCCCAGCATTTT. Encoded protein: CASSGTEGSNQPQHF.

V and J are TRBV18 and TRBJ2-5; 7 bases agree with TRBD1. J lost 5 bases, V lost 6 bases, and 9 bases had no gene match. Germline V gene data show CDR1 as KGHSH and CDR2 as LQKENI. The CDR3 is made up of 14 amino acids. Here the CDR3 DNA reads TGTGCCAGCTCCCCTATGAGGGGGCTTGAGACCCAGTACTTC. It specifies CASSPMRGLETQYF.

The chain combines TRBV25-1 with TRBJ2-1; 10 positions match TRBD2. The junction had 6 bases not matched to a gene; V was cut back by 0 bases and J by 4 bases. The CDR3 has 17 amino acids. CDR1 is MGHDK and CDR2 is SYGVNS in the germline V gene. The CDR3, as DNA: TGTGCCAGCAGTGAATACGGGACTAGCGCCCTTTACAATGAGCAGTTCTTC. Its protein product is CASSEYGTSALYNEQFF.